These 13 T cell receptor beta chains were sequenced from one sample in a study of tumor-infiltrating lymphocytes in glioblastoma multiforme (TCRdb year 2017). TCRdb names Illumina HiSeq 2500 as the instrument used. Using a modified ARM-PCR protocol with multiple V-beta primers and a C-beta primer, the team built TCRB libraries from RNA through three nested multiplex PCR rounds. TCRdb reanalyzed the raw reads on its own, using fastp at Q25 for trimming and MiXCR for clone calling, and kept in-frame beta chains. Rows matching on CDR3 protein sequence are summarized as one entry with the most common DNA and genes. Across this sample there are almost 20,000 distinct CDR3 sequences, with roughly 64% seen only once. The leading ten clones occupy around 19% of the sample. The sequenced material came from peripheral blood. These receptors were taken from a male donor with glioblastoma.

This chain uses TRBV20-1 with TRBJ2-2; D unclear. Germline CDR1 reads DFQATT; CDR2 reads SNEGSKA (reference sequence). The V and J ends lost 1 base and 1 base respectively, with 13 bases between them. CDR3 size: 16 residues. This CDR3 reads CSARGPKDLNTGELFF. CDR3 DNA: TGCAGTGCTAGAGGGCCAAAGGATCTGAACACCGGGGAGCTGTTTTTT.

This chain uses TRBV7-9 with TRBJ2-2; possible D gene TRBD2, 6 bases. The V end lost 7 bases, the J end lost 7 bases, and 16 bases lay between the germline ends. This CDR3 has 14 amino acids. Looked up from germline, CDR1 is SEHNR and CDR2 is FQNEAQ (reference sequence). This CDR3 is CASTPTCGVGELFF. CDR3 sequence (DNA): TGTGCCAGCACCCCAACTTGCGGGGTCGGGGAGCTGTTTTTT.

This clonotype occurred a few times. The chain has TRBV11-2 and TRBJ2-2, with TRBD2 matching over 12 bases. The CDR3 sequence is 16 residues long. Germline lookup yields CDR1 SGHAT and CDR2 FQNNGV. V was clipped by 1 base and J by 13 bases; unmatched bases: 10. CDR3 sequence: CASSLGRTSGIPRLFF. The CDR3 DNA sequence: TGTGCCAGCAGCTTAGGCAGGACTAGCGGGATACCGAGGCTGTTTTTT.

About this clonotype itself: Its ends do not fully match the called genes, so a read error is possible. The chain couples TRBV20-1 to TRBJ1-2; D gene ambiguous. Per the germline V gene, CDR1 is DFQATT and CDR2 is SNEGSKA (reference sequence). This CDR3 is 12 amino acids long. CDR3 nucleotide sequence: TGCAATGCTAGAGAAGAATTCGACGGCTACACCTTC. It encodes CNAREEFDGYTF.

There are a few counts of this clonotype. The conserved closing phenylalanine or tryptophan is absent in this CDR3, likely reflecting a read error. The chain couples TRBV5-1 to TRBJ2-1, with D perhaps TRBD1 (6 bases). Looked up from germline, CDR1 is SGHRS and CDR2 is YFSETQ. CDR3 length: 15 residues. The CDR3 protein is CASSLAGQGSNGQFV. The CDR3, as DNA: TGCGCCAGCAGCTTGGCGGGTCAGGGGAGCAATGGGCAGTTCGTC.

V and J are TRBV11-2 and TRBJ1-5; maybe TRBD1 (5 bases). The germline gives CDR1 SGHAT, CDR2 FQNNGV. There are 14 residues in the CDR3. Trimming left V 6 bases short and J 7 bases short, with 16 bases between. The CDR3 spells CASSMGRGSQPQHF. DNA of the CDR3: TGTGCCAGCAGTATGGGGCGGGGGTCCCAGCCCCAGCATTTT.

A remark on this clonotype: Germline is not matched at one junction end, which may reflect a read error. The chain uses TRBV12-3 or TRBV12-4 and TRBJ2-2, with TRBD2 matching 7 bases. The CDR3 is 13 amino acids. CDR3 region: CTSRSGNTGELFF. The CDR3 nucleotides are TGTACCAGCAGGAGCGGGAACACCGGGGAGCTATTTTTT.

This clonotype was counted a single time. With a much larger clone just one base away, this may be a read error. J is TRBJ2-6 and V is TRBV5-1; D uncertain. The CDR3 spans 16 residues. Germline V gene sequence: CDR1 SGHRS, CDR2 YFSETQ. V lost 0 bases to trimming and J lost 3 bases, with 10 bases between them. In DNA form, the CDR3 reads TGCGCCAGCAGCTTGGCCCAAGGCTTTGGGGCCAACGTCCTGACTTTC. Translating gives CASSLAQGFGANVLTF.

With respect to this clonotype: At one end the junction does not follow the germline gene, possibly because of a read error. J is TRBJ2-1 and V is TRBV29-1, with a weak D call TRBD2 (6 bases). The germline V gene has CDR1 SQVTM and CDR2 ANQGSEA. The CDR3 contains 13 residues. The CDR3: CGVEVRLEGEQFF. The CDR3 DNA reads as TGCGGCGTTGAAGTACGACTGGAGGGTGAGCAGTTCTTC.

This clonotype appeared many times. V usage is TRBV20-1 and J usage is TRBJ2-5, with D perhaps being TRBD1 or TRBD2 (6 bases each). This CDR3 comprises 16 residues. Germline V gene sequence: CDR1 DFQATT, CDR2 SNEGSKA (reference sequence). V shed 1 base and J shed 7 bases, with 22 bases lying between them. The DNA of the CDR3 is TGCAGTGCTAGAGTAGCGGCCAGGGGACCTGGTGCGACCCAGTACTTC. Its protein is CSARVAARGPGATQYF.

This clonotype was recorded only once. One end of the junction varies from germline; a read error may be responsible. The gene calls are TRBV11-2 and TRBJ2-6; D unclear. Germline assignment: CDR1 SGHAT and CDR2 FQNNGV. The CDR3 spans 15 residues. CDR3 region: CASSLRGSWANVLTF. The CDR3 DNA is TGTGCCAGCAGCTTACGCGGTTCTTGGGCCAACGTCCTTACTTTC.

This clonotype has at least ten counts. The CDR3 loop is CASSWGTGDQPQHF. The CDR3 DNA sequence: TGTGCCAGCAGTTGGGGGACAGGGGATCAGCCCCAGCATTTT. V gene TRBV6-5 combines with J gene TRBJ1-5; TRBD1 agrees at 10 bases. Germline V lookup: CDR1 MNHEY, CDR2 SVGAGI. This CDR3 is built from 14 residues. V lost 4 bases, J lost 5 bases, and 2 bases stayed unmatched.

To note about this clonotype: The junction departs from the called germline gene at one end, perhaps through a read error. The genes are TRBV20-1 and TRBJ2-3, with D perhaps TRBD2 (6 bases). The germline gives CDR1 DFQATT, CDR2 SNEGSKA (reference sequence). This CDR3 is 13 amino acids long. The CDR3 sequence: CSAGVDYADTHYF. The CDR3 DNA follows: TGCAGTGCTGGAGTGGACTACGCAGATACGCACTATTTT.